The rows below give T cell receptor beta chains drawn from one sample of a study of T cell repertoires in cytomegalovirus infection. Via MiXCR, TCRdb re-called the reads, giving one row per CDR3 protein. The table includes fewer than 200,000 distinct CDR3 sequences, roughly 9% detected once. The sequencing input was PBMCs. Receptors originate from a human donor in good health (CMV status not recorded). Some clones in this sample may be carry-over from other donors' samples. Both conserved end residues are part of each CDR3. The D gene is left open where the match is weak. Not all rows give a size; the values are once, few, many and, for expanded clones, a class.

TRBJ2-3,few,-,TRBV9,TGTGCCAGCAGCGTAGGACTCAGCCACGATACGCAGTATTTT,CASSVGLSHDTQYF
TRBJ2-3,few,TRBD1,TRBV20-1,TGCAGTGCTAGCCCACTCGACAGGGGCACAGATACGCAGTATTTT,CSASPLDRGTDTQYF
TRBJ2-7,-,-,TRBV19,TGTGCCAGTAGTATAGATCCCGGGACCTACGAGCAGTACTTC,CASSIDPGTYEQYF
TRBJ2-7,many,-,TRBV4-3,TGCGCCAGCAGCCCGTCCGGGAACAGAAAGACCGAGCAGTACTTC,CASSPSGNRKTEQYF
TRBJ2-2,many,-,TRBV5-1,TGTGCCAGCAGCTTGGCCAACACCGGGGAGCTGTTTTTT,CASSLANTGELFF
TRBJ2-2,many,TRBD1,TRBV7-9,TGTGCCAGCGGCGGGACAGGGGGAAACACCGGGGAGCTGTTTTTT,CASGGTGGNTGELFF
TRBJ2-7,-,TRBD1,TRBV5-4,TGTGCCAGCAGCGCTGGACAGGGGGTCTCTGAGGTGCAGTACTTC,CASSAGQGVSEVQYF
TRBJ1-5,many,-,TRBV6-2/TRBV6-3,TGTGCCAGCAGTTATTTCGGGGGCAATCAGCCCCAGCATTTT,CASSYFGGNQPQHF
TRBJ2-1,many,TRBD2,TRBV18,TGTGCCAGCTCACCGCGGCTAGCGGGAGAAGGGGAGCAGTTCTTC,CASSPRLAGEGEQFF
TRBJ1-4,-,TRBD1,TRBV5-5,TGTGCCAGCAGCTTACAGGGGGTGACAACTAATGAAAAACTGTTTTTT,CASSLQGVTTNEKLFF
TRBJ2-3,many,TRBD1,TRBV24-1,TGTGCCACGGGACAGGGGATAGATACGCAGTATTTT,CATGQGIDTQYF
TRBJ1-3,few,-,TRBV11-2,TGTGCCAGCAGCTTAGACAGGCCCGGAAACACCATATATTTT,CASSLDRPGNTIYF
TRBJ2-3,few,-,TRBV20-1,TGCAGTGCTACTCTCACCACAGATACGCAGTATTTT,CSATLTTDTQYF
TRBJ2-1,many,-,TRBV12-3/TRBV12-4,TGTGCCAGCAGTTTCCTGAGCGGCTACAATGAGCAGTTCTTC,CASSFLSGYNEQFF
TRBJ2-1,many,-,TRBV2,TGTGCCAGCAGTGTATGGATCTCCCTGGATGAGCGGGTCGACAATGAGCAGTTCTTC,CASSVWISLDERVDNEQFF
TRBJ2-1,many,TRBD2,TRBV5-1,TGCGCCAGCAGCTTTGATAGCGGGAGGGGGGGTGAGCAGTTCTTC,CASSFDSGRGGEQFF
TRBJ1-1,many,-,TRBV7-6,TGTGCCAGCAGCCCACACCTCGGAGGCACTGAAGCTTTCTTT,CASSPHLGGTEAFF
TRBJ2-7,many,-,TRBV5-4,TGTGCCAGCAGCTTTACAGGGAGCGAGCAGTACTTC,CASSFTGSEQYF
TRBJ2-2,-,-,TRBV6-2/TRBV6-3,TGTGCCAGCAGTTTAGGGAATCCTCGATACCCGAACACCGGGGAGCTGTTTTTT,CASSLGNPRYPNTGELFF
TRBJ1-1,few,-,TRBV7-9,TGTGCCAGCAGCTTACTTTCAGGGGTGAACACTGAAGCTTTCTTT,CASSLLSGVNTEAFF
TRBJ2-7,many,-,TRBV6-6,TGTGCCAGCAGTTACGGACAGAACTCCTACGAGCAGTACTTC,CASSYGQNSYEQYF
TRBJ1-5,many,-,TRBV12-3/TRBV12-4,TGTGCCAGCAGTTTGGGGGGCGGGGGGCAGCCCCAGCATTTT,CASSLGGGGQPQHF
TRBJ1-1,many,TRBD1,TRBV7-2,TGTGCCAGCAGCCAACCGCGGACAGGGGAGGGCACTGAAGCTTTCTTT,CASSQPRTGEGTEAFF
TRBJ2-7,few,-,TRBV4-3,TGCGCCAGCAGCCAAGATTTCAGTTCCTACGAGCAGTACTTC,CASSQDFSSYEQYF
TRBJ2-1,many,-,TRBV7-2,TGTGCCAGCAGCTTAATCGGAGGAAATGAGCAGTTCTTC,CASSLIGGNEQFF
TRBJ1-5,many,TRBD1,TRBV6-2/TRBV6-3,TGTGCCAGCAGCCGGACAGGGTTACAGCCCCAGCATTTT,CASSRTGLQPQHF
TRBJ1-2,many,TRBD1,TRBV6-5,TGTGCCAGCAGTTACTCTGGACAGGGGGCGAGCTACACCTTC,CASSYSGQGASYTF
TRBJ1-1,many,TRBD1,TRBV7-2,TGTGCCAGCAGCCTAGGACAGGGGTTCACTGAAGCTTTCTTT,CASSLGQGFTEAFF
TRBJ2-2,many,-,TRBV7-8,TGTGCCAGCAGCTTATTTTACAGGAAAAACACCGGGGAGCTGTTTTTT,CASSLFYRKNTGELFF
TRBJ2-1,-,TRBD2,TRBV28,TGTGCCAGCACCCCCCCCTTGTTGGGACTAGCGGAAAATGAGCAGTTCTTC,CASTPPLLGLAENEQFF
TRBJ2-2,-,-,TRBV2,TGTGCCAGCAGTGGGGAGATGGGTTGGACCGGGGAGCTGTTTTTT,CASSGEMGWTGELFF
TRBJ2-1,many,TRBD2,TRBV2,TGTGCCAGCAGTGAAGATCGACTAGCGGGGGGCGGTGAGCAGTTCTTC,CASSEDRLAGGGEQFF
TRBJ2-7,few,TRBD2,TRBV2,TGTGCCAGCAAACTAGCGGGACTCTACGAGCAGTACTTC,CASKLAGLYEQYF
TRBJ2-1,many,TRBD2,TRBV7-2,TGTGCCAGCAGCTTAGCGCGGCTAGCGGGAGGCTATGGGCAGTTCTTC,CASSLARLAGGYGQFF
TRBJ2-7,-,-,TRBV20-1,TGCAGTGCCCAAACAACCGGGACTTGGCGCTACGAGCAGTACTTC,CSAQTTGTWRYEQYF
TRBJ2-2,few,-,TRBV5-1,TGCGCCAGCAACTGGGACCCTTCGAACACCGGGGAGCTGTTTTTT,CASNWDPSNTGELFF
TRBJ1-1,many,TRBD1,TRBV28,TGTGCCAGCAGTTACGGACAGGGGGTAGCTTTCTTT,CASSYGQGVAFF
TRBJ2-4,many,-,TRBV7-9,TGTGCCAGCAGCCCTTTACGGGAAAACATTCAGTACTTC,CASSPLRENIQYF
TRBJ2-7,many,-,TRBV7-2,TGTGCCAGCAGCCAATTCCCAGGCCCGGGAAACGAGCAGTACTTC,CASSQFPGPGNEQYF
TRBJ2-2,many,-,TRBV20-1,TGCAGTGCTCTCCGGGACCGGGGGAACGGGGAGCTGTTTTTT,CSALRDRGNGELFF
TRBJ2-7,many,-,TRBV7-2,TGTGCCAGCAGCTTAGCGGGAGGGGGGCTCGAGCAGTACTTC,CASSLAGGGLEQYF
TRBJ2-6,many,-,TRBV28,TGTGCCTGTGTATCCGGGGCCAACGTCCTGACTTTC,CACVSGANVLTF
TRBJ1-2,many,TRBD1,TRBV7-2,TGTGCCAGCCGAAGACAGGGGACAAATGGCTACACCTTC,CASRRQGTNGYTF
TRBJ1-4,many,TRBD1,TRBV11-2,TGTGCCAGCAGCCCGGGACAGTTATTTAATGAAAAACTGTTTTTT,CASSPGQLFNEKLFF
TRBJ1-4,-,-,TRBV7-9,TGTGCCAGCAGCTCAAACGACGGATCAACTAATGAAAAACTGTTTTTT,CASSSNDGSTNEKLFF